The present TCR beta chain was sequenced within a study of blood T cells in healthy people across ages. Whole-study results and caveats: Relative to aged donors, long-lived donors carried more naive CD4+ cells and displayed higher diversity. CMV infection status of these donors was not known.

A second PCR of roughly 6 to 12 cycles used a sample-barcoded 5' primer and a J-beta primer mix. A tag from a template-switch adaptor with 12 random nucleotides marked each cDNA molecule. MiXCR, run by TCRdb on the 5' RACE reads, gives a single entry per CDR3 protein. This table holds 920,000 or so distinct CDR3 sequences, more than 40% found once. To note about this clonotype: Its target is unknown.

Per germline, CDR1 SGHNT and CDR2 YYREEE (reference sequence). This CDR3 spans 14 amino acids. V gave up 4 bases and J gave up 3 bases, with 13 bases separating them. The chain is built from TRBV5-4 and TRBJ2-5; a weak D match, TRBD2 (6 bases). The receptor was isolated from a woman aged 55 to 70 in good health. The sample was blood. For the CDR3, the DNA is TGTGCCAGCAGCCCCCTGTCGGGGGAAGAGACCCAGTACTTC. Translating it yields CASSPLSGEETQYF.